The 30 T cell receptor beta chains presented below share a single source sample, sequenced in a study of blood T cell repertoires in COVID-19. Only in-frame clones appear in the TCRdb table, and some are missing; sequencing was by immunoSEQ multiplex PCR. The data show roughly 330,000 clones, about 89% seen once. The source material was peripheral blood. Receptors were obtained from a man between 18 and 29 years old who had recovered from COVID-19.

The chain links TRBV6-2 or TRBV6-3 to TRBJ1-1; D not certain. V lost 6 bases and J lost 0, with 11 bases in between. Germline loops: CDR1 MNHEY, CDR2 SVGEGT. The CDR3 covers 14 residues. For the CDR3, the DNA is TGTGCCAGCAGCGCTCCTATTATGAACACTGAAGCTTTCTTT. Its protein product is CASSAPIMNTEAFF.

V gene TRBV2 combines with J gene TRBJ2-7; 14 bases align to TRBD2. The V gene end was trimmed by 1 base and the J gene end by 3 bases; junction bases not matched to a gene: 2. The CDR3 contains 16 residues. The germline CDR1 and CDR2 sequences are SNHLY and FYNNEI. CDR3 region: CASSEGLAGGLYEQYF. CDR3 coding DNA: TGTGCCAGCAGTGAAGGACTAGCGGGGGGGCTCTACGAGCAGTACTTC.

The V and J genes are TRBV12-3 or TRBV12-4 and TRBJ2-7; D gene uncertain. V shed 3 bases and J shed 3 bases, with 6 bases lying between them. This CDR3 has 12 amino acids. The CDR3 bases are TGTGCCAGCAGTTTCAGAGGCTACGAGCAGTACTTC. This codes for CASSFRGYEQYF.

The rearrangement links TRBV2 to TRBJ1-1; 8 bases align to TRBD1. Germline CDR1 reads SNHLY; CDR2 reads FYNNEI. This CDR3 contains 17 residues. The V and J ends lost 3 bases and 3 bases, in that order; junction bases with no gene match: 12. CDR3 bases: TGTGCCAGCAGTGAGCGAGCGTACAGGGGGGAAGACACTGAAGCTTTCTTT. It yields the protein CASSERAYRGEDTEAFF. Using reference TRBV2 and TRBJ1-1 for the parts outside the CDR3, the full variable domain is EPEVTQTPSHQVTQMGQEVILRCVPISNHLYFYWYRQILGQKVEFLVSFYNNEISEKSEIFDDQFSVERPDGSNFTLKIRSTKLEDSAMYFCASSERAYRGEDTEAFFGQGTRLTVV.

V and J are TRBV1 and TRBJ1-1. TRBV1 is a pseudogene. The CDR3 totals 18 residues. The CDR3 region has the DNA TGCACCAGCAGCCACGGGGGGCACGGGGGGGGCGCGTGCACTGAAGCTTTCTTT. As protein: CTSSHGGHGGGACTEAFF.

The V gene is TRBV4-1, the J gene TRBJ1-5; TRBD1 aligns across 8 bases. Trimming removed 1 base from V and 6 bases from J; junction bases left unmatched: 5. Germline values: CDR1 MGHRA, CDR2 YSYEKL. This CDR3 is built from 15 residues. DNA of the CDR3: TGCGCCAGCAGCCAAGGACAGGGGTTCAGTCAGCCCCAGCATTTT. It is translated as CASSQGQGFSQPQHF.

The V gene is TRBV5-1, the J gene TRBJ2-3; 10 positions match TRBD2. The germline gives CDR1 SGHRS, CDR2 YFSETQ. This CDR3 is 15 amino acids long. The V segment lost 0 bases and the J segment 6 bases; nucleotides outside the gene matches: 4. The CDR3 nucleotides read TGCGCCAGCAGCTTGGCCTTTAGCGGGGGGGATACGCAGTATTTT. This codes for CASSLAFSGGDTQYF.

This clone was counted once. The chain combines TRBV10-3 with TRBJ2-7; TRBD2 might be the D (6 bases). CDR1 and CDR2 from the germline V gene are ENHRY and SYGVKD. The CDR3 spans 12 residues. Trimming removed 8 bases at V and 6 bases at J, with 14 bases between. The CDR3 reads CAIGGLRGEQYF. In DNA, the CDR3 is TGTGCCATCGGAGGGTTACGGGGCGAGCAGTACTTC.

For this clone: The same CDR3 can be traced to other DNA sequences in this sample. J is TRBJ2-1 and V is TRBV27; D is perhaps TRBD2 (5 bases). The CDR3 sequence is 16 residues long. CDR1 MNHEY and CDR2 SMNVEV come from the germline V gene (reference sequence). V gave up 0 bases and J gave up 2 bases, with 11 bases separating them. The CDR3 DNA follows: TGTGCCAGCAGTTTATCGGCCGGGGAAACCTACAATGAGCAGTTCTTC. Protein: CASSLSAGETYNEQFF.

In the case of this clone: This CDR3 is also generated by other DNA sequences in the sample. DNA for the CDR3: TGCGCCAGCAGCTTGGTTTTAGCGGGAGGCACAGATACGCAGTATTTT. Its translation: CASSLVLAGGTDTQYF. The chain couples TRBV5-1 to TRBJ2-3, with TRBD2 matching 9 bases. This CDR3 has 16 residues. Germline assignment: CDR1 SGHRS and CDR2 YFSETQ. Germline trimming cut 0 bases from V and 1 base from J; bases unmatched to any gene: 3.

J is TRBJ2-2 and V is TRBV11-3; tentative D call: TRBD2 (6 bases). V gave up 3 bases and J gave up 7 bases, with 15 bases separating them. CDR1 SGHNT and CDR2 YENEEA come from the germline V gene. This CDR3 contains 15 residues. The CDR3 bases are TGTGCCAGCAGCTTTTCGGGGACCGGGGGCGGGGAGCTGTTTTTT. Translating gives CASSFSGTGGGELFF.

The rearrangement joins TRBV6-1 to TRBJ1-3; a possible D gene is TRBD1 (5 bases). The germline V gene encodes CDR1 MNHNS and CDR2 SASEGT. This CDR3 region has 16 residues. Trimming took 2 bases from V and 0 from J, leaving 11 bases between them. The CDR3 DNA follows: TGTGCCAGCAGTGAACGACAGCCGAGCTCTGGAAACACCATATATTTT. This gives the protein CASSERQPSSGNTIYF.

The chain links TRBV11-3 to TRBJ2-7; D might be TRBD2 (6 bases). The CDR3 is 15 amino acids. Trimming took off 3 bases at V and 5 bases at J, with 17 bases between the two ends. Germline values: CDR1 SGHNT, CDR2 YENEEA. The CDR3 loop reads CASSLTKLGGHEQYF. CDR3 in DNA: TGTGCCAGCAGCTTGACCAAGCTGGGGGGACACGAGCAGTACTTC.

The CDR3 coding sequence is TGTGCCAGCAGTGCACTACCTAGCGGGGGACTTGCAGATACGCAGTATTTT. This codes for CASSALPSGGLADTQYF. The rearrangement uses TRBV2 and TRBJ2-3, with 10 nucleotides matching TRBD2. CDR1 and CDR2 from the germline V gene are SNHLY and FYNNEI. V lost 4 bases to trimming and J lost 4 bases; unmatched junction nucleotides: 11. This CDR3 has 17 residues. Supplemented by reference TRBV2 and TRBJ2-3, the full variable domain reads EPEVTQTPSHQVTQMGQEVILRCVPISNHLYFYWYRQILGQKVEFLVSFYNNEISEKSEIFDDQFSVERPDGSNFTLKIRSTKLEDSAMYFCASSALPSGGLADTQYFGPGTRLTVL.

V is TRBV2 and J is TRBJ1-1, with a possible D match to TRBD1 (5 bases). The germline CDR1 and CDR2 sequences are SNHLY and FYNNEI. V was shortened by 6 bases and J by 3 bases, with 11 bases between the two germline ends. This CDR3 contains 13 residues. CDR3 sequence: CASREGGDTEAFF. In nucleotides, the CDR3 is TGTGCCAGCAGAGAGGGAGGGGACACTGAAGCTTTCTTT.

This clone was seen a single time. The junction and the germline gene differ at one end; a read error may be behind it. The chain recombines TRBV20-1 with TRBJ1-1, with D hard to call. Germline V gene lookup returns CDR1 DFQATT and CDR2 SNEGSKA (reference sequence). This CDR3 contains 11 residues. Here the CDR3 reads CSAGNLRRRAF. Here the CDR3 DNA reads TGCAGTGCTGGCAACCTTAGAAGGCGGGCCTTT.

The genes are TRBV7-8 and TRBJ2-2; 10 bases line up with TRBD2. The length of the CDR3 is 17 residues. The V and J ends lost 2 bases and 7 bases, in that order; junction bases with no gene match: 10. Looked up from germline, CDR1 is SGHVS and CDR2 is FQNEAQ. CDR3 residues: CASSLRLAGVRGGELFF. For the CDR3, the DNA is TGTGCCAGCAGCTTAAGGCTAGCGGGGGTCCGGGGCGGGGAGCTGTTTTTT.

The rearrangement uses TRBV6-4 and TRBJ2-1; D might be TRBD1 (5 bases). Germline CDR1 reads MRHNA; CDR2 reads SNTAGT. The CDR3 totals 12 residues. V gave up 2 bases and J gave up 10 bases, with 9 bases separating them. DNA of the CDR3: TGTGCCAGCAGTGACCGAAAGGGGGAGCAGTTCTTC. This codes for CASSDRKGEQFF.

The rearrangement uses TRBV30 and TRBJ2-1; TRBD2 matches at 7 bases. Germline CDR1 GTSNPN, CDR2 SVGIG (reference sequence). V lost 1 base to trimming and J lost 6 bases; unmatched junction nucleotides: 0. The CDR3 covers 12 residues. CDR3 DNA sequence: TGTGCCTGGAGTGGGGGGGGCAATGAGCAGTTCTTC. Amino acids: CAWSGGGNEQFF.

In the case of this clone: At one of its ends the junction is not consistent with the germline gene, which may arise from a read error. This rearrangement joins TRBV6-5 to TRBJ1-5; 8 bases are a match to TRBD1. The germline V gene has CDR1 MNHEY and CDR2 SVGAGI. The CDR3 is made up of 13 amino acids. Here the CDR3 DNA reads TGTGCCAGCAGCCCAGGGGGCAAACAGCCCCAGCATTTT. This encodes CASSPGGKQPQHF.

The V call is TRBV18, the J call TRBJ2-3; TRBD1 matches at 7 bases. V dropped 3 bases and J dropped 5; count of bases not matched to a gene: 5. The CDR3 runs 14 residues. Germline values: CDR1 KGHSH, CDR2 LQKENI. This CDR3 is CASSPSRGIDTQYF. The CDR3 region has the DNA TGTGCCAGCTCACCGTCCAGGGGGATAGATACGCAGTATTTT.

This chain links TRBV7-9 with TRBJ2-3; D is unresolved. The germline V gene encodes CDR1 SEHNR and CDR2 FQNEAQ (reference sequence). V was clipped by 10 bases and J by 2 bases, with 13 bases between them. The CDR3 is 13 amino acids. DNA of the CDR3: TGTGCCACTTCACCCCGCTACACAGATACGCAGTATTTT. Residues: CATSPRYTDTQYF.

The chain combines TRBV7-9 with TRBJ2-7; no definite D call. Germline V gene lookup returns CDR1 SEHNR and CDR2 FQNEAQ (reference sequence). CDR3 size: 14 residues. Trimming pared 5 bases from V and 1 base from J, leaving 12 bases between. The CDR3 here is CASSPRGDSYEQYF. The CDR3 DNA is TGTGCCAGCAGCCCCCGAGGAGATTCCTACGAGCAGTACTTC.

The genes are TRBV9 and TRBJ1-5; unclear D gene. This CDR3 spans 16 amino acids. V lost 3 bases, J lost 2 bases, and 15 bases lay in between. Looked up from germline, CDR1 is SGDLS and CDR2 is YYNGEE. The CDR3 region is CASSARSFLGNQPQHF. The CDR3 bases are TGTGCCAGCAGCGCGAGGTCGTTTTTGGGCAATCAGCCCCAGCATTTT.

The J gene is TRBJ2-5, the V gene TRBV5-4; D possibly corresponds to TRBD2 (7 bases). Per germline, CDR1 SGHNT and CDR2 YYREEE (reference sequence). Trimming removed 5 bases at V and 4 bases at J, with 15 bases between. The CDR3 runs 14 residues. The CDR3, as DNA: TGTGCCAGCAGTTCCCAGGGAGGGGGAGAGACCCAGTACTTC. It codes for CASSSQGGGETQYF. Together with reference TRBV5-4 and TRBJ2-5, the CDR3 gives the full variable domain: ETGVTQSPTHLIKTRGQQVTLRCSSQSGHNTVSWYQQALGQGPQFIFQYYREEENGRGNFPPRFSGLQFPNYSSELNVNALELDDSALYLCASSSQGGGETQYFGPGTRLLVL.

The chain employs TRBV24-1 and TRBJ2-3; D may be TRBD2 (6 bases). From germline, CDR1 is KGHDR and CDR2 SFDVKD. The germline V and J ends were trimmed by 8 bases and 3 bases, with 11 bases remaining between them. The CDR3 is 13 residues long. The CDR3 DNA sequence: TGTGCCACCAACACCGGAGGGACAGATACGCAGTATTTT. Its translation is CATNTGGTDTQYF.

This sequence joins TRBV19 and TRBJ1-1, with 9 bases aligning to TRBD1. Trimming removed 3 bases from V and 9 bases from J; junction bases left unmatched: 5. Per germline, CDR1 LNHDA and CDR2 SQIVND (reference sequence). CDR3 length equals 13 residues. CDR3 sequence: CASSMEGQGKAFF. CDR3 sequence (DNA): TGTGCCAGTAGTATGGAGGGACAGGGAAAAGCTTTCTTT.

The V call is TRBV2, the J call TRBJ1-5; D is unresolved. The CDR3 runs to 13 residues. Trimming removed 6 bases at V and 5 bases at J, with 11 bases between. Germline CDR1 SNHLY, CDR2 FYNNEI. In nucleotides, the CDR3 is TGTGCCAGCAGCGATAACGGGGATCAGCCCCAGCATTTT. This gives the protein CASSDNGDQPQHF.

This chain links TRBV29-1 with TRBJ2-7, with D possibly being TRBD2 (7 bases). The CDR3 length is 12 residues. Germline CDR1 SQVTM, CDR2 ANQGSEA. V dropped 6 bases and J dropped 7 bases, with 16 bases sitting between them. CDR3 residues: CSVAWRGGEQYF. The CDR3 region has the DNA TGCAGCGTGGCATGGAGGGGGGGGGAGCAGTACTTC.

The rearrangement joins TRBV20-1 to TRBJ2-1; 12 nucleotides match TRBD2. Germline V gene sequence: CDR1 DFQATT, CDR2 SNEGSKA (reference sequence). The CDR3 loop spans 16 amino acids. Trimming took 3 bases from V and 4 from J; bases not matched to a gene: 7. The CDR3 reads CSASYAGTSGYNEQFF. The CDR3 nucleotides read TGCAGTGCTAGTTATGCCGGGACTAGCGGGTACAATGAGCAGTTCTTC.